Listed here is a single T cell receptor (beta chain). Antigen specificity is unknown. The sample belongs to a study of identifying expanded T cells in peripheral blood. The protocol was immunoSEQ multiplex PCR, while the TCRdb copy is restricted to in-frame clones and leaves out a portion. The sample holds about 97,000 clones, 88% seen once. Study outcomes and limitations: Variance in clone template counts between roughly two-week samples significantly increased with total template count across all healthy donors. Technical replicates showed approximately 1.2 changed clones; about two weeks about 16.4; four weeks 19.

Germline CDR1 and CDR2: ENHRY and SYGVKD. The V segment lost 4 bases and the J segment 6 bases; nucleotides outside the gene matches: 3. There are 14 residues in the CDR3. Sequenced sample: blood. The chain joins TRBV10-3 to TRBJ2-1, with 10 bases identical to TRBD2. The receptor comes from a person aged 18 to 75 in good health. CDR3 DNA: TGTGCCATCAGTGGAGCTAGCGGGAGCAATGAGCAGTTCTTC. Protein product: CAISGASGSNEQFF.